This T cell receptor (beta chain) was profiled in a study of cytomegalovirus exposure and HLA in healthy donors. About the study: Drawn from HLA-typed donors, tens of millions of unique TCRs were held in an early data release.

The germline V gene has CDR1 SNHLY and CDR2 FYNNEI. This CDR3 comprises 15 residues. Germline trimming cut 5 bases from V and 2 bases from J; bases unmatched to any gene: 4. Study results and caveats: As a later analysis revealed, most CMV-associated TCR beta chains appeared HLA-restricted. Using a false discovery rate of 0.05, a later analysis showed that approximately 17,000 TCR beta sequences were associated with HLA alleles.

A multiplex PCR was run with 60 Vbeta primers and 13 Jbeta primers. The data were produced by immunoSEQ multiplex PCR, yet TCRdb's version contains in-frame clones alone and is incomplete. This sample has some 140,000 clones, with over 50% found just once. Concerning this clone: Its target is unknown.

The J gene is TRBJ2-1, the V gene TRBV2; the match to TRBD2 covers 9 bases. The specimen sequenced was PBMCs. The clonotype originates from a human donor in good health. The CDR3 region is CASSMLAGAYNEQFF. The CDR3 DNA reads as TGTGCCAGCAGTATGTTAGCGGGAGCCTACAATGAGCAGTTCTTC.